The rows below give T cell receptor beta chains drawn from one sample of a study of cytomegalovirus exposure and HLA in healthy donors. Sequenced by immunoSEQ multiplex PCR; TCRdb stores in-frame clones only, minus some. The repertoire holds about 150,000 clones, approximately 84% seen once, with less than 2.5% in the top ten. The sample was PBMCs. The receptor source for this set is a woman under 30 in good health and CMV-seronegative. The CDR3 runs from the conserved cysteine through the conserved F or W. The order of the fields is clone size, D gene, J gene, V gene, CDR3 DNA, CDR3 protein. The D gene is left open where the match is weak. Size is omitted from some rows. Given values are once, few, many or a class for expanded clones.

>once|TRBD1|TRBJ1-1|TRBV5-1
TGCGCCAGCAGCGGACAGGGAATAGGCACTGAAGCTTTCTTT
CASSGQGIGTEAFF
>-|-|TRBJ2-5|TRBV7-2
TGTGCCAGCAGCTTAGACGGGACTGCTAAAGAGACCCAGTACTTC
CASSLDGTAKETQYF
>-|TRBD2|TRBJ2-1|TRBV27
TGTGCCAGCAGGACTAGCGGGAGTCGCGAGCAGTTCTTC
CASRTSGSREQFF
>-|TRBD1|TRBJ2-3|TRBV7-2
TGTGCCAGCAGCTGGGGACAGGGAAATACGCAGTATTTT
CASSWGQGNTQYF
>-|-|TRBJ1-2|TRBV4-3
TGCGCCAGCAGCCAAGTCGACCGGCGGACTAACTATGGCTACACCTTC
CASSQVDRRTNYGYTF
>-|TRBD2|TRBJ2-7|TRBV5-1
TGCGCCAGCAGCTCGACTAGCGATTACTACGAGCAGTACTTC
CASSSTSDYYEQYF
>-|TRBD2|TRBJ2-1|TRBV19
TGTGCCAGTAGTATTGGGACTAGCGGGAGGGAGCAGTTCTTC
CASSIGTSGREQFF
>-|-|TRBJ1-1|TRBV5-4
TGTGCCAGCAGCTTGGCCCGGGGGGTGGGCGAAGCTTTCTTT
CASSLARGVGEAFF
>-|TRBD1|TRBJ2-7|TRBV27
TGTGCCAGCAGTTCGGGACAGGGGGTGGCCGGGCAGTACTTC
CASSSGQGVAGQYF
>-|TRBD2|TRBJ2-3|TRBV28
TGTGCCAGCAGTTTACCAGCGGGGGGGCGAAATACGCAGTATTTT
CASSLPAGGRNTQYF
>-|TRBD1|TRBJ2-3|TRBV7-6
TGTGCCAGCAGCTTAGCTCCCGGGACAGGGGTAGATACGCAGTATTTT
CASSLAPGTGVDTQYF
>-|TRBD2|TRBJ2-5|TRBV27
TGTGCCAGCAGTTCGTTATTGGGACTAGCGGGGGTATTACAAGAGACCCAGTACTTC
CASSSLLGLAGVLQETQYF